This entry lists 27 T cell receptor beta chains sequenced from one sample in a study of blood T cell repertoires in COVID-19. Repertoires were generated with immunoSEQ multiplex PCR, while TCRdb's copy carries only in-frame clones and drops some. The table shows about 220,000 clones, with about 85% occurring only once. The source material was peripheral blood. Receptors originate from an older woman who had recovered from COVID-19.

The chain has TRBV23-1 and TRBJ1-4; 7 nucleotides match TRBD1. TRBV23-1 is an ORF, with its function uncertain. V gave up 7 bases and J gave up 7 bases; unmatched junction bases: 9. The CDR3 sequence is 14 residues long. CDR3 coding DNA: TGCGCCAGCATATCCGGGACAGTGTGTGAAAAACTGTTTTTT. Amino acids: CASISGTVCEKLFF.

CDR3 nucleotide sequence: TGTGCCAGCAGTTACCTTCGGGACTCCGAGCAGTACTTC. It yields the protein CASSYLRDSEQYF. The rearrangement joins TRBV6-6 to TRBJ2-7; perhaps TRBD2 as D (6 bases). This CDR3 has 13 amino acids. Germline loops: CDR1 MNHNY, CDR2 SVGAGI (reference sequence). Between the trimmed V and J ends, which lost 2 bases and 6 bases, there was a span of 11 bases.

This chain links TRBV14 with TRBJ1-2; D is unresolved. The CDR3 contains 13 residues. Germline V gene data show CDR1 as SGHDN and CDR2 as FVKESK. V shed 4 bases and J shed 7 bases, with 13 bases lying between them. The CDR3 region is CASSPRWGVGYTF. The CDR3 DNA follows: TGTGCCAGCAGCCCCCGTTGGGGAGTTGGCTACACCTTC.

The rearrangement uses TRBV2 and TRBJ2-7; perhaps TRBD1 as D (5 bases). The V end was cut by 2 bases, the J end by 0 bases, with 8 bases between. The CDR3 is 14 amino acids. The germline gives CDR1 SNHLY, CDR2 FYNNEI. The CDR3 DNA follows: TGTGCCAGCAGTGAACAGGGCAGCTCCTACGAGCAGTACTTC. This codes for CASSEQGSSYEQYF. The complete variable domain, with remaining parts taken from reference TRBV2 and TRBJ2-7, reads EPEVTQTPSHQVTQMGQEVILRCVPISNHLYFYWYRQILGQKVEFLVSFYNNEISEKSEIFDDQFSVERPDGSNFTLKIRSTKLEDSAMYFCASSEQGSSYEQYFGPGTRLTVT.

The CDR3 DNA reads TGTGCCAGCAGCTTGCCTCTAGCGAACACCGGGGAGCTGTTTTTT. This gives the protein CASSLPLANTGELFF. The rearrangement uses TRBV5-4 and TRBJ2-2; unclear D gene. Germline V CDR1 and CDR2: SGHNT, YYREEE (reference sequence). This CDR3 has 15 residues. Trimming left V 1 base short and J 0 bases short, with 7 bases between.

The chain has TRBV18 and TRBJ2-7; the D gene is possibly TRBD1 (6 bases). In germline, CDR1 is KGHSH, CDR2 LQKENI. V was pared by 0 bases and J by 5 bases, with 14 bases between. This CDR3 is 15 amino acids long. The CDR3 bases are TGTGCCAGCTCACCACCCCGGCAGGGGTCCCACGAGCAGTACTTC. It encodes CASSPPRQGSHEQYF.

The chain carries TRBV30 and TRBJ1-3; no reliable D call. The CDR3 is 12 residues long. Germline V CDR1 and CDR2: GTSNPN, SVGIG (reference sequence). The V end lost 0 bases, the J end lost 4 bases, and 4 bases lay between the germline ends. The DNA of the CDR3 is TGTGCCTGGAGTGTGGAGGGAAACACCATATATTTT. This encodes CAWSVEGNTIYF. The variable domain in full, completed from reference TRBV30 and TRBJ1-3, reads SQTIHQWPATLVQPVGSPLSLECTVEGTSNPNLYWYRQAAGRGLQLLFYSVGIGQISSEVPQNLSASRPQDRQFILSSKKLLLSDSGFYLCAWSVEGNTIYFGEGSWLTVV.

The chain joins TRBV28 to TRBJ1-2; weak D call: TRBD1 (5 bases). Germline CDR1 and CDR2: MDHEN and SYDVKM. Trimming took 2 bases from V and 2 from J, leaving 12 bases between them. The CDR3 totals 15 residues. The CDR3 spells CASSLGYRRNYGYTF. In DNA form, the CDR3 reads TGTGCCAGCAGTTTAGGATACAGGCGAAACTATGGCTACACCTTC.

The chain combines TRBV7-2 with TRBJ2-7; 11 bases line up with TRBD1. From germline, CDR1 is SGHTA and CDR2 FQGNSA. The CDR3 runs to 15 residues. Trimming cost V 5 bases and J 2 bases; bases outside gene matches: 5. CDR3 nucleotide sequence: TGTGCCAGCAGCCTCCCGGGACAGGGGGCCTACGAGCAGTACTTC. Translated, it gives CASSLPGQGAYEQYF.

About this clone itself: A much larger clone differs by one base, so this may be a read error. The gene calls are TRBV7-2 and TRBJ2-7, with 7 positions matching TRBD1. The V segment lost 3 bases and the J segment 0 bases; nucleotides outside the gene matches: 2. Germline lookup yields CDR1 SGHTA and CDR2 FQGNSA. The CDR3 runs to 14 residues. The CDR3: CASSFGDSSYEQYF. CDR3 in DNA: TGTGCCAGCAGCTTTGGGGACAGCTCCTACGAGCAGTACTTC.

This clone was counted at least ten times. The genes are TRBV27 and TRBJ1-4, with D maybe TRBD1 (6 bases). Germline CDR1 reads MNHEY; CDR2 reads SMNVEV (reference sequence). The CDR3 spans 18 residues. V lost 4 bases and J 7 bases, leaving 25 bases between the germline ends. The CDR3 loop is CASSSLSVRNRVSEKLFF. DNA of the CDR3: TGTGCCAGCAGTTCCCTAAGTGTACGTAACAGGGTCTCTGAAAAACTGTTTTTT.

The CDR3 here is CASSRWQGLPYNEQFF. The CDR3 DNA follows: TGTGCCAGCAGCCGATGGCAGGGACTCCCTTACAATGAGCAGTTCTTC. The genes are TRBV14 and TRBJ2-1; weak D call: TRBD2 (6 bases). There are 16 residues in the CDR3. The germline V and J ends were trimmed by 4 bases and 4 bases, with 17 bases remaining between them. Germline V gene lookup returns CDR1 SGHDN and CDR2 FVKESK.

The chain's CDR3 is CASSWGGRAFF. In nucleotides, the CDR3 is TGTGCCAGCAGCTGGGGAGGGCGAGCTTTCTTT. The rearrangement uses TRBV7-9 and TRBJ1-1, with unresolved D. The CDR3 runs to 11 residues. Germline loops: CDR1 SEHNR, CDR2 FQNEAQ (reference sequence). The V and J ends lost 4 bases and 10 bases respectively, with 10 bases between them.

The chain joins TRBV11-2 to TRBJ2-7, with 8 bases aligning to TRBD2. CDR1 is SGHAT, CDR2 FQNNGV, per germline. This CDR3 comprises 14 residues. V lost 2 bases and J lost 4; bases outside the gene matches: 4. CDR3 in amino acids: CASSLPSGWYEQYF. In DNA, the CDR3 is TGTGCCAGCAGCTTACCTAGCGGGTGGTACGAGCAGTACTTC.

The rearrangement links TRBV6-1 to TRBJ1-6; D call uncertain. This CDR3 is built from 15 residues. Trimming took off 5 bases at V and 8 bases at J, with 16 bases between the two ends. CDR1 is MNHNS and CDR2 is SASEGT in the germline V gene. CDR3 protein: CASSNRRQAHSPLHF. The CDR3 DNA is TGTGCCAGCAGTAACCGACGGCAGGCGCATTCACCCCTCCACTTT.

This clone appeared a few times. V gene TRBV5-5 combines with J gene TRBJ1-1; 7 bases match TRBD1. The CDR3 has 15 residues. The germline V gene has CDR1 SGHKS and CDR2 YYEKEE (reference sequence). The V gene end was trimmed by 0 bases and the J gene end by 4 bases; junction bases not matched to a gene: 6. CDR3 sequence reads: CASSLGDRVRTEAFF. The CDR3 DNA is TGTGCCAGCAGCTTGGGCGACAGGGTACGCACTGAAGCTTTCTTT.

Regarding this clone: The same CDR3 is also encoded by other DNA sequences in this sample. The chain couples TRBV11-2 to TRBJ2-5; the D is unclear. The CDR3 has 12 amino acids. Germline CDR1 and CDR2: SGHAT and FQNNGV. Trimming took off 1 base at V and 5 bases at J, with 5 bases between the two ends. The CDR3 coding sequence is TGTGCCAGCAGCTTAGTGCGGGAGACCCAGTACTTC. It is translated as CASSLVRETQYF.

The chain joins TRBV3-1 (or the pseudogene TRBV3-2) to TRBJ2-2; 8 bases map to TRBD1. CDR3 size: 15 residues. J lost 7 bases, V lost 4 bases, and 8 bases had no gene match. CDR1 and CDR2 from the germline V gene are LGHDT and YNNKEL (reference sequence). CDR3 amino acids: CASSRSGGSIGELFF. The CDR3 DNA reads as TGTGCCAGCAGCCGGTCAGGGGGCTCGATCGGGGAGCTGTTTTTT.

In its sample, this clone was seen once. The sample holds other DNA sequences that translate to the same CDR3. V usage is TRBV6-5 and J usage is TRBJ1-2; no firm D call. This CDR3 has 13 residues. Trimming stripped 2 bases from V and 2 bases from J, with 6 bases between. CDR1 is MNHEY and CDR2 is SVGAGI in the germline V gene. The CDR3 protein is CASSYGRNYGYTF. CDR3 DNA: TGTGCCAGCAGTTACGGCAGGAACTATGGCTACACCTTC.

J is TRBJ1-6 and V is TRBV3-1 (or the pseudogene TRBV3-2); weak D call: TRBD1 (6 bases). CDR1 LGHDT and CDR2 YNNKEL come from the germline V gene (reference sequence). V lost 1 base and J 10 bases, leaving 11 bases between the germline ends. The CDR3 runs to 14 residues. The CDR3 DNA reads as TGTGCCAGCAGCCAAGGCAGGGGAAGATCACCCCTCCACTTT. Its protein is CASSQGRGRSPLHF.

This clone came up once. The chain carries TRBV30 and TRBJ1-2, with a possible D match to TRBD1 (5 bases). The germline gives CDR1 GTSNPN, CDR2 SVGIG (reference sequence). The CDR3 length is 14 residues. Trimming shortened V by 1 base and J by 6 bases, and 15 bases separated the two germline ends. Here the CDR3 reads CAWSATTTRDGYTF. CDR3 coding DNA: TGTGCCTGGAGTGCGACCACAACCAGGGATGGCTACACCTTC.

The rearrangement links TRBV4-2 to TRBJ2-1; a weak D match, TRBD2 (7 bases). V gave up 5 bases and J gave up 7 bases, with 18 bases separating them. Germline V gives CDR1 LGHNA, CDR2 YNFKEQ. The CDR3 has 15 amino acids. The CDR3 DNA reads as TGTGCCAGCAGCGCTGGGGGGGGCTCATCTAATGAGCAGTTCTTC. This encodes CASSAGGGSSNEQFF.

The chain couples TRBV24-1 to TRBJ2-1; D perhaps matches TRBD1 (5 bases). Per the germline V gene, CDR1 is KGHDR and CDR2 is SFDVKD. Trimming stripped 6 bases from V and 8 bases from J, with 10 bases between. CDR3 length: 12 residues. The CDR3 nucleotides read TGTGCCACCAGTTATAAAGGGGATGAGCAGTTCTTC. It translates to CATSYKGDEQFF.

The J gene is TRBJ1-5, the V gene TRBV12-5, with 7 bases aligning to TRBD1. CDR3 length: 15 residues. The trim removed 5 bases at V and 0 bases at J, leaving 4 bases unmatched. Germline CDR1 reads LGHNT; CDR2 reads FRNRAP. In DNA form, the CDR3 reads TGTGCTAGTGGTGGGGGACAGTTTAGCAATCAGCCCCAGCATTTT. The encoded protein is CASGGGQFSNQPQHF.

The chain uses TRBV7-8 and TRBJ2-5; D possibly corresponds to TRBD2 (6 bases). In germline, CDR1 is SGHVS, CDR2 FQNEAQ. Trimming cost V 4 bases and J 5 bases, with 11 bases left between them. The CDR3 spans 13 residues. DNA for the CDR3: TGTGCCAGCAGCTCTCCAGGAGGGGAGACCCAGTACTTC. It specifies CASSSPGGETQYF.

The rearrangement links TRBV3-1 (or the pseudogene TRBV3-2) to TRBJ2-3, with no clear D. The CDR3 runs to 12 residues. Trimming pared 1 base from V and 9 bases from J, leaving 8 bases between. From germline, CDR1 is LGHDT and CDR2 YNNKEL (reference sequence). The CDR3 DNA sequence: TGTGCCAGCAGCCAAGGTAGTTTAACGCAGTATTTT. Protein sequence: CASSQGSLTQYF.

The rearrangement uses TRBV7-9 and TRBJ2-3; 12 bases line up with TRBD2. The germline gives CDR1 SEHNR, CDR2 FQNEAQ (reference sequence). This CDR3 has 16 amino acids. V dropped 6 bases and J dropped 4; count of bases not matched to a gene: 8. The CDR3 sequence: CASSSPSGGGADTQYF. The DNA for the CDR3 is TGTGCCAGCAGTTCCCCTAGCGGGGGGGGTGCAGATACGCAGTATTTT. The variable domain in full, with the rest retrieved from reference TRBV7-9 and TRBJ2-3, is DTGVSQNPRHKITKRGQNVTFRCDPISEHNRLYWYRQTLGQGPEFLTYFQNEAQLEKSRLLSDRFSAERPKGSFSTLEIQRTEQGDSAMYLCASSSPSGGGADTQYFGPGTRLTVL.